This T cell receptor beta chain was obtained from a study of identical twins. Findings and limits, study-wide: An excess of low generation probability was shown by twin-shared out-of-frame alpha sequences. Cord blood beta clonotypes present at high abundance carried fewer insertions; no such pattern appeared in memory repertoires.

As concerns this clonotype: Its antigen is not known.

The CDR3 has 12 residues. In germline, CDR1 is MNHEY, CDR2 SVGAGI. The ends lost 10 bases at V and 2 bases at J; junction bases unmatched: 1. A universal primer site was incorporated via template switching, and the cDNA contained unique molecular identifiers. MiXCR, applied by TCRdb to the 5' RACE reads, yields one record per CDR3 protein. The profile shows around 1.7 million distinct CDR3 sequences, around a third of them singletons. All donors comprised healthy Caucasians. The sample taken for sequencing was cord blood. The receptor was derived from a newborn girl in good health. The genes are TRBV6-5 and TRBJ2-7; the match to TRBD2 covers 11 bases. The CDR3 nucleotides read TGTGCCATAGCGGGAGGGCCCTACGAGCAGTACTTC. Protein: CAIAGGPYEQYF.